This T cell receptor beta chain was profiled in a study of shared clonotypes between healthy human individuals. CD8 cells classed as naive were CD45RO-negative and positively selected for CCR7, excluding terminally differentiated effector memory CD45RA+ cells. Study donors comprised healthy, HIV-negative adults devoid of recent acute infection or vaccination. Libraries were prepared by immunoSEQ multiplex PCR; TCRdb keeps only in-frame clonotypes and omits some of them. The data show about 2 million clones, approximately 95% seen once. Regarding this clone: Other DNA sequences in the same sample also yield this CDR3.

V was trimmed by 3 bases and J by 2 bases, leaving 7 bases between them. The CDR3 loop spans 13 amino acids. The germline V gene encodes CDR1 KGHSH and CDR2 LQKENI. The V call is TRBV18, the J call TRBJ1-1, with D possibly being TRBD1 (5 bases). This clonotype was sampled from a man aged 18 to 29 in good health. The sample taken for sequencing was naive CD8+ T cells sorted from blood. The CDR3 DNA sequence: TGTGCCAGCTCACCTGGACACAACACTGAAGCTTTCTTT. It codes for CASSPGHNTEAFF. Filled out from reference TRBV18 and TRBJ1-1, the complete variable domain reads NAGVMQNPRHLVRRRGQEARLRCSPMKGHSHVYWYRQLPEEGLKFMVYLQKENIIDESGMPKERFSAEFPKEGPSILRIQQVVRGDSAAYFCASSPGHNTEAFFGQGTRLTVV.